The 20 T cell receptor beta chains reported below all come from one sample, sequenced in a study of T-cell memory formation after mild COVID-19. TCRdb reprocessed the 5' RACE reads via MiXCR and lists one record per CDR3 protein. This table holds hundreds of thousands of distinct CDR3 sequences, 23% found once. Sample: PBMCs or a T cell subset sorted from them (not recorded which). These receptors all come from an adult woman who had mild COVID-19 (a few samples of this study predate the infection). Cell type and time point are not known.

CDR3 protein: CASIPGSRGSQETQYF. CDR3 coding DNA: TGTGCCAGCATCCCGGGGTCCAGGGGATCTCAAGAGACCCAGTACTTC. The chain recombines TRBV28 with TRBJ2-5, with a possible D match to TRBD1 (6 bases). The CDR3 is 16 residues long. The germline V and J ends were trimmed by 7 bases and 2 bases, with 20 bases remaining between them. The germline gives CDR1 MDHEN, CDR2 SYDVKM. The variable domain in full, with the rest retrieved from reference TRBV28 and TRBJ2-5, is DVKVTQSSRYLVKRTGEKVFLECVQDMDHENMFWYRQDPGLGLRLIYFSYDVKMKEKGDIPEGYSVSREKKERFSLILESASTNQTSMYLCASIPGSRGSQETQYFGPGTRLLVL.

V gene TRBV7-9 combines with J gene TRBJ2-3; a possible D gene is TRBD2 (6 bases). The germline V gene has CDR1 SEHNR and CDR2 FQNEAQ (reference sequence). V lost 2 bases to trimming and J lost 3 bases, with 21 bases between them. The CDR3 has 18 amino acids. This CDR3 is CASSLKEGANDLTDTQYF. DNA for the CDR3: TGTGCCAGCAGCTTAAAGGAGGGTGCGAACGACTTAACAGATACGCAGTATTTT.

This clonotype was seen repeatedly, ten times or more. The chain joins TRBV5-5 to TRBJ1-1; the D gene is possibly TRBD1 (5 bases). Trimming left V 0 bases short and J 0 bases short, with 12 bases between. In germline, CDR1 is SGHKS, CDR2 YYEKEE (reference sequence). The CDR3 extends over 16 amino acids. The CDR3 is CASSLGQNLMNTEAFF. The CDR3 coding sequence is TGTGCCAGCAGCTTGGGACAGAATCTCATGAACACTGAAGCTTTCTTT.

J is TRBJ2-1 and V is TRBV20-1, with 12 nucleotides matching TRBD2. Germline V lookup: CDR1 DFQATT, CDR2 SNEGSKA (reference sequence). The CDR3 extends over 15 amino acids. J gave up 9 bases and V 3 bases, and 9 bases lay outside the gene matches. The CDR3 bases are TGCAGTGCTAGTAGACTAGCGGGAGTGAATGGTGAGCAGTTCTTC. Amino acids: CSASRLAGVNGEQFF.

The V gene is TRBV28, the J gene TRBJ2-7, with unresolved D. CDR1 and CDR2 (germline): MDHEN, SYDVKM. The CDR3 covers 11 residues. V lost 7 bases to trimming and J lost 6 bases, with 10 bases between them. The CDR3, as DNA: TGTGCCAGCACCGCCCCCCTCGAGCAGTACTTC. Protein sequence: CASTAPLEQYF.

This clonotype was counted only a few times. V and J are TRBV6-2 or TRBV6-3 and TRBJ2-3; no clear D gene. CDR1 is MNHEY and CDR2 is SVGEGT in the germline V gene. Between the trimmed V and J ends, which lost 6 bases and 2 bases, there was a span of 12 bases. The CDR3 spans 14 residues. The CDR3 nucleotides are TGTGCCAGCAGCGACGGACGAGCCACAGATACGCAGTATTTT. Amino acids: CASSDGRATDTQYF.

This chain uses TRBV5-1 with TRBJ2-5, with D possibly matching TRBD2 (5 bases). This CDR3 contains 11 residues. The germline V gene encodes CDR1 SGHRS and CDR2 YFSETQ. The V end was cut by 7 bases, the J end by 5 bases, with 9 bases between. The CDR3 coding sequence is TGCGCCAGCTACGGGAAGGAGACCCAGTACTTC. It codes for CASYGKETQYF.

J is TRBJ2-5 and V is TRBV5-1, with 8 bases identical to TRBD1. Trimming took 4 bases from V and 3 from J; bases not matched to a gene: 11. CDR3 length: 16 amino acids. The germline V gene encodes CDR1 SGHRS and CDR2 YFSETQ. In DNA form, the CDR3 reads TGCGCCAGCAGCCCAATCTCCGGGACAGGAGAAGAGACCCAGTACTTC. It translates to CASSPISGTGEETQYF.

A remark on this clonotype: One end of the junction fails to match germline, which may point to a read error. DNA for the CDR3: TGTGCCAGCAGCTTAGACTCCGGACCCCCGCAGATCTTC. It is translated as CASSLDSGPPQIF. The V call is TRBV11-3, the J call TRBJ2-4; D remains unclear. This CDR3 is built from 13 residues. CDR1 is SGHNT and CDR2 is YENEEA in the germline V gene.

This clonotype appeared many times. The chain combines TRBV3-1 with TRBJ2-3; 9 bases fit TRBD1. This CDR3 has 15 amino acids. Losses at the gene ends were 5 bases for V and 6 bases for J; bases not matched to a gene: 9. Per the germline V gene, CDR1 is LGHDT and CDR2 is YNNKEL (reference sequence). For the CDR3, the DNA is TGTGCCAGCAGCATACGGGACAGGGCGCACGATACGCAGTATTTT. Translating it yields CASSIRDRAHDTQYF.

This chain joins TRBV4-1 and TRBJ2-2; no clear D. The CDR3 consists of 16 residues. Trimming cost V 4 bases and J 4 bases, with 16 bases left between them. Germline V gene lookup returns CDR1 MGHRA and CDR2 YSYEKL. The CDR3 region has the DNA TGCGCCAGCAGCCCCCGAGGTCGGAGTGCCACCGGGGAGCTGTTTTTT. It encodes CASSPRGRSATGELFF.

This clonotype was counted a single time. The rearrangement uses TRBV7-3 and TRBJ2-1; D gene unclear. Looked up from germline, CDR1 is SGHTA and CDR2 is FQGTGA. The V end was cut by 5 bases, the J end by 10 bases, with 15 bases between. The CDR3 loop spans 13 amino acids. The CDR3 loop reads CASSLNPGSEQFF. The CDR3, as DNA: TGTGCCAGCAGCCTAAACCCCGGTAGCGAGCAGTTCTTC. The whole variable domain, filled in from reference TRBV7-3 and TRBJ2-1, reads GAGVSQTPSNKVTEKGKYVELRCDPISGHTALYWYRQSLGQGPEFLIYFQGTGAADDSGLPNDRFFAVRPEGSVSTLKIQRTERGDSAVYLCASSLNPGSEQFFGPGTRLTVL.

This clonotype was seen repeatedly, ten times or more. The chain uses TRBV5-1 and TRBJ2-1, with TRBD2 matching over 7 bases. Trimming cost V 7 bases and J 3 bases; bases outside gene matches: 10. Looked up from germline, CDR1 is SGHRS and CDR2 is YFSETQ. The CDR3 totals 15 residues. CDR3 in amino acids: CASREGEGFYNEQFF. CDR3 nucleotide sequence: TGCGCCAGCCGAGAAGGGGAGGGCTTCTACAATGAGCAGTTCTTC.

The chain employs TRBV29-1 and TRBJ2-3; 9 nucleotides match TRBD2. Germline CDR1 and CDR2: SQVTM and ANQGSEA. This CDR3 has 16 amino acids. Losses at the gene ends were 4 bases for V and 5 bases for J; bases not matched to a gene: 13. Here the CDR3 DNA reads TGCAGCGTTGTCTTTTACGAGGCGGGAGGGGGAGATACGCAGTATTTT. Protein sequence: CSVVFYEAGGGDTQYF.

This clonotype was counted between two and nine times. The rearrangement uses TRBV12-3 or TRBV12-4 and TRBJ2-3; possible D gene TRBD2, 6 bases. The V and J ends lost 3 bases and 6 bases respectively, with 13 bases between them. CDR3 length: 14 residues. The CDR3 region is CASSFSRGLDTQYF. In DNA, the CDR3 is TGTGCCAGCAGTTTTTCGCGGGGCCTGGATACGCAGTATTTT.

The J gene is TRBJ1-1, the V gene TRBV12-3 or TRBV12-4; TRBD1 might be the D (5 bases). The CDR3 is 13 residues long. Trimming left V 3 bases short and J 4 bases short, with 9 bases between. The CDR3 is CASSFAGITEAFF. The CDR3, as DNA: TGTGCCAGCAGTTTTGCAGGGATCACTGAAGCTTTCTTT.

This sequence joins TRBV12-3 or TRBV12-4 and TRBJ2-1, with D possibly TRBD1 on 7 matching bases. The CDR3 contains 13 residues. With 1 base removed from V and 10 bases from J, the gap between germline ends came to 11 bases. The CDR3 reads CASSLGQGGEQFF. CDR3 nucleotide sequence: TGTGCCAGCAGTTTAGGGCAGGGGGGCGAGCAGTTCTTC.

This clonotype was found a few times. The chain carries TRBV24-1 and TRBJ2-1; 9 bases fit TRBD1. The CDR3 is 16 amino acids. Germline CDR1 is KGHDR and CDR2 is SFDVKD. With 1 base clipped from V and 3 bases from J, the junction kept 3 bases outside the gene matches. The CDR3 spells CATSDFGTGIYNEQFF. Here the CDR3 DNA reads TGTGCCACCAGTGATTTCGGGACAGGGATCTACAATGAGCAGTTCTTC.

The chain combines TRBV7-9 with TRBJ1-1; D remains ambiguous. This CDR3 spans 10 amino acids. Between the trimmed V and J ends, which lost 1 base and 11 bases, there was a span of 5 bases. The germline V gene encodes CDR1 SEHNR and CDR2 FQNEAQ (reference sequence). CDR3: CASSLGWAFF. CDR3 coding DNA: TGTGCCAGCAGCTTAGGCTGGGCTTTCTTT.

The V and J genes are TRBV7-8 and TRBJ1-1; no firm D call. Germline CDR1 SGHVS, CDR2 FQNEAQ. The CDR3 has 15 amino acids. The germline V and J ends were trimmed by 4 bases and 5 bases, with 17 bases remaining between them. CDR3 residues: CASSYRIGVGTEAFF. The DNA of the CDR3 is TGTGCCAGCAGCTACCGAATCGGGGTGGGGACTGAAGCTTTCTTT.